The 2 T cell receptor beta chains given below trace back to one sample, sequenced in a study of vaccination and CD4 T cells after COVID-19. Sample treatment: roughly nine-day PBMC culture with coronavirus spike peptide pools or control peptides (ViraFEST assay). These receptors are not linked to any known antigen. With the Oncomine TCR Beta short-read assay, DNA from cultured CD4+ T cells was sequenced. TCRdb re-called the PCR reads through MiXCR, storing one row per CDR3 protein. The table includes roughly 17,000 distinct CDR3 sequences, more than 20% detected once. The sample was cultured CD4+ T cells from blood. Source of these receptors: a human donor with COVID-19.

The chain carries TRBV2 and TRBJ2-1; 11 nucleotides agree with TRBD1. The CDR3 is 16 residues long. Germline assignment: CDR1 SNHLY and CDR2 FYNNEI. Trimming at V came to 6 bases and at J to 7 bases, leaving 11 bases not matched to a gene. This CDR3 is CASSALMDRGLNEQFF. In nucleotides, the CDR3 is TGTGCCAGCAGCGCTCTTATGGACAGGGGGCTTAATGAGCAGTTCTTC.

This clonotype ranks as medium-sized. The V and J genes are TRBV5-1 and TRBJ2-7; D unresolved. V was pared by 5 bases and J by 6 bases, with 12 bases between. Germline V CDR1 and CDR2: SGHRS, YFSETQ. CDR3 size: 12 residues. As DNA, the CDR3 is TGCGCCAGCAGGGACGGTTTAGGCGAGCAGTACTTC. This codes for CASRDGLGEQYF.